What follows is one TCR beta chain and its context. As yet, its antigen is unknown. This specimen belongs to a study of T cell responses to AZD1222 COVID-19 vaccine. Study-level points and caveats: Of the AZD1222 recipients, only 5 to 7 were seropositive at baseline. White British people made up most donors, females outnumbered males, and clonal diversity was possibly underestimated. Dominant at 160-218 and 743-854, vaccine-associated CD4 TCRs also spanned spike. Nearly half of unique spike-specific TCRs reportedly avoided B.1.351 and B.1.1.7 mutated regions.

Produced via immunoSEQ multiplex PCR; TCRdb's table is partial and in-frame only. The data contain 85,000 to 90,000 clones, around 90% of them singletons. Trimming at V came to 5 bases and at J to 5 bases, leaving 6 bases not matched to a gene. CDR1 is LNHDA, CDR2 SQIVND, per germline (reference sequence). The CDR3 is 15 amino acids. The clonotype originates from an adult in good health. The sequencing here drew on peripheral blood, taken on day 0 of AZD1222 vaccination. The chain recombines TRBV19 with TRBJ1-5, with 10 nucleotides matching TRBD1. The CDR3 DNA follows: TGTGCCAGTAGTCGCCTAGGGACAGGGGATCAGCCCCAGCATTTT. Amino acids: CASSRLGTGDQPQHF.